Listed below are T cell receptor beta chains from one sample, sequenced in a study of control samples from healthy donors and cancer patients. Data came from immunoSEQ multiplex PCR; TCRdb stores just in-frame clones and leaves some out. The sample shows roughly 150,000 clones, around nine tenths of them seen only once. The sample taken for sequencing was blood. The receptors shown here come from a man younger than 30 in good health. Each CDR3 is given with its conserved first and last residue. The D gene is left open where the match is weak. The size of a clone is reported for some rows only, either as once, few or many, or as a class for expanded clones.

J gene: TRBJ2-5; D gene: TRBD1; clone size: once; V gene: TRBV7-3; CDR3 DNA: TGTGCCAGCAGCTCCAGGACAGGAGAGACCCAGTACTTC; CDR3 protein: CASSSRTGETQYF
J gene: TRBJ2-7; D gene: -; clone size: once; V gene: TRBV5-1; CDR3 DNA: TGCGCCAGCAGCTTGACAACAGCATACTACGAGCAGTACTTC; CDR3 protein: CASSLTTAYYEQYF
J gene: TRBJ1-2; D gene: -; clone size: -; V gene: TRBV5-6; CDR3 DNA: TGTGCCAGCAAAGTTGGAACAGGGAGAAGTCGGGGCTACACCTTC; CDR3 protein: CASKVGTGRSRGYTF
J gene: TRBJ2-7; D gene: -; clone size: -; V gene: TRBV27; CDR3 DNA: TGTGCCAGCCCCTACGAGCAGTACTTC; CDR3 protein: CASPYEQYF
J gene: TRBJ2-7; D gene: -; clone size: -; V gene: TRBV7-2; CDR3 DNA: TGTGCCAGCAGCTTAGGCTTTTCTTTCGGGGAGCAGTACTTC; CDR3 protein: CASSLGFSFGEQYF
J gene: TRBJ2-7; D gene: -; clone size: -; V gene: TRBV28; CDR3 DNA: TGTGCCAGCAGTTCCCCGGGGCGCCCCTACGAGCAGTACTTC; CDR3 protein: CASSSPGRPYEQYF
J gene: TRBJ1-1; D gene: -; clone size: -; V gene: TRBV29-1; CDR3 DNA: TGCAGCGTTGGAGAGAACACTGAAGCTTTCTTT; CDR3 protein: CSVGENTEAFF
J gene: TRBJ1-5; D gene: -; clone size: -; V gene: TRBV7-8; CDR3 DNA: TGTGCCAGCAGCTTAGCCAGGAATGATCAGCCCCAGCATTTT; CDR3 protein: CASSLARNDQPQHF
J gene: TRBJ2-4; D gene: -; clone size: -; V gene: TRBV5-1; CDR3 DNA: TGCGCCAGCAGCTTCGCAGGGGAAAACATTCAGTACTTC; CDR3 protein: CASSFAGENIQYF
J gene: TRBJ2-2; D gene: -; clone size: -; V gene: TRBV11-2; CDR3 DNA: TGTGCCAGCACCGAAAGTGGGACCGGGGAGCTGTTTTTT; CDR3 protein: CASTESGTGELFF
J gene: TRBJ2-7; D gene: TRBD1; clone size: -; V gene: TRBV11-1; CDR3 DNA: TGTGCCAGCACCCCGCGGGACAGGGTTGACGAGCAGTACTTC; CDR3 protein: CASTPRDRVDEQYF
J gene: TRBJ2-5; D gene: TRBD2; clone size: -; V gene: TRBV6-2/TRBV6-3; CDR3 DNA: TGTGCCAGCAGCTGGACTAGCGGGGGGTGGTACCAAGAGACCCAGTACTTC; CDR3 protein: CASSWTSGGWYQETQYF
J gene: TRBJ2-7; D gene: TRBD2; clone size: -; V gene: TRBV19; CDR3 DNA: TGTGCCAGTAGTATCGGCGGGGGGACCTACGAGCAGTACTTC; CDR3 protein: CASSIGGGTYEQYF
J gene: TRBJ1-6; D gene: -; clone size: -; V gene: TRBV9; CDR3 DNA: TGTGCCAGCAGCGCCGGAGGATCCTATAATTCACCCCTCCACTTT; CDR3 protein: CASSAGGSYNSPLHF
J gene: TRBJ2-7; D gene: TRBD1; clone size: -; V gene: TRBV5-1; CDR3 DNA: TGCGCCAGCAGCGGGGGGACAGGGATTTACGAGCAGTACTTC; CDR3 protein: CASSGGTGIYEQYF
J gene: TRBJ2-1; D gene: -; clone size: -; V gene: TRBV19; CDR3 DNA: TGTGCCAGTGCTGGGATCTCCTACAATGAGCAGTTCTTC; CDR3 protein: CASAGISYNEQFF
J gene: TRBJ1-4; D gene: -; clone size: once; V gene: TRBV28; CDR3 DNA: TGTGCCAGCAGTTTTTCTCGGGGCGATGAAAAACTGTTTTTT; CDR3 protein: CASSFSRGDEKLFF
J gene: TRBJ1-2; D gene: TRBD1; clone size: once; V gene: TRBV28; CDR3 DNA: TGTGCCAGCAGTTCAGCCGGGACAGAACTAATTAACTATGGCTACACCTTC; CDR3 protein: CASSSAGTELINYGYTF
J gene: TRBJ1-6; D gene: TRBD1; clone size: -; V gene: TRBV7-8; CDR3 DNA: TGTGCCAGCAGCTTAGGGGGACAGGGCTTAAATTCACCCCTCCACTTT; CDR3 protein: CASSLGGQGLNSPLHF
J gene: TRBJ2-7; D gene: TRBD1; clone size: -; V gene: TRBV29-1; CDR3 DNA: TGCAGCGTTGAAAGCCGGACAGGGGGCAACGAGCAGTACTTC; CDR3 protein: CSVESRTGGNEQYF
J gene: TRBJ2-2; D gene: -; clone size: -; V gene: TRBV4-2; CDR3 DNA: TGTGCCAGCAGCCAAGTTGGACCGGGGGAGCTGTTTTTT; CDR3 protein: CASSQVGPGELFF
J gene: TRBJ2-5; D gene: -; clone size: -; V gene: TRBV19; CDR3 DNA: TGTGCCAGTAGTGCCGGACACCAAGAGACCCAGTACTTC; CDR3 protein: CASSAGHQETQYF
J gene: TRBJ1-6; D gene: TRBD1; clone size: -; V gene: TRBV2; CDR3 DNA: TGTGCAAGAACAGGGGCCGTAGATAATTCACCCCTCCACTTT; CDR3 protein: CARTGAVDNSPLHF
J gene: TRBJ2-3; D gene: -; clone size: -; V gene: TRBV5-1; CDR3 DNA: TGCGCCAGCAGCTTGGGCGGCGACCGTTTGCGGGTAACAGATACGCAGTATTTT; CDR3 protein: CASSLGGDRLRVTDTQYF
J gene: TRBJ1-1; D gene: -; clone size: -; V gene: TRBV4-3; CDR3 DNA: TGCGCCAGCAGCCACCGACGGACTATGAACACTGAAGCTTTCTTT; CDR3 protein: CASSHRRTMNTEAFF
J gene: TRBJ1-6; D gene: TRBD1; clone size: -; V gene: TRBV9; CDR3 DNA: TGTGCCAGCTCGAAGGGACAGGGGGCTTCCGCCTATAATTCACCCCTCCACTTT; CDR3 protein: CASSKGQGASAYNSPLHF
J gene: TRBJ1-2; D gene: -; clone size: once; V gene: TRBV4-2; CDR3 DNA: TGTGCCAGCAGCTCCAGTCCGGGGGGTGACTACACCTTC; CDR3 protein: CASSSSPGGDYTF
J gene: TRBJ2-7; D gene: TRBD1; clone size: -; V gene: TRBV27; CDR3 DNA: TGTGCCAGCAGTTTATCGATGGACAGGGTAGGGCTCTACGAGCAGTACTTC; CDR3 protein: CASSLSMDRVGLYEQYF
J gene: TRBJ2-5; D gene: TRBD1; clone size: once; V gene: TRBV18; CDR3 DNA: TGTGCCAGCTCACCCCCCAACAGGGGGCGAGAGACCCAGTACTTC; CDR3 protein: CASSPPNRGRETQYF
J gene: TRBJ2-3; D gene: -; clone size: -; V gene: TRBV30; CDR3 DNA: TGTGCCTGGGAGGAGCGCACAGATACGCAGTATTTT; CDR3 protein: CAWEERTDTQYF
J gene: TRBJ2-1; D gene: TRBD2; clone size: -; V gene: TRBV11-2; CDR3 DNA: TGTGCCAGCAGCCTAACCTTGACTAGCGGGGGGGCGGCCCATGAGCAGTTCTTC; CDR3 protein: CASSLTLTSGGAAHEQFF
J gene: TRBJ2-2; D gene: -; clone size: -; V gene: TRBV9; CDR3 DNA: TGTGCCAGCAGCGAATGGACGACGATGGGCGCCGGGGAGCTGTTTTTT; CDR3 protein: CASSEWTTMGAGELFF
J gene: TRBJ2-1; D gene: TRBD2; clone size: once; V gene: TRBV9; CDR3 DNA: TGTGCCAGCAGCGTAACGGCGGGGGGGCCGAACAATGAGCAGTTCTTC; CDR3 protein: CASSVTAGGPNNEQFF
J gene: TRBJ2-3; D gene: TRBD2; clone size: -; V gene: TRBV10-3; CDR3 DNA: TGTGCCATCAGTCTAGCGGGGGGGCGGTCAGATACGCAGTATTTT; CDR3 protein: CAISLAGGRSDTQYF
J gene: TRBJ2-7; D gene: -; clone size: -; V gene: TRBV6-2/TRBV6-3; CDR3 DNA: TGTGCCAGCAGTCAGGAGGACGGGGCCTACGAGCAGTACTTC; CDR3 protein: CASSQEDGAYEQYF
J gene: TRBJ2-1; D gene: TRBD2; clone size: -; V gene: TRBV11-3; CDR3 DNA: TGTGCCAGCAGCTTACGCGGGGGGTCTGAGCAGTTCTTC; CDR3 protein: CASSLRGGSEQFF
J gene: TRBJ1-1; D gene: -; clone size: -; V gene: TRBV28; CDR3 DNA: TGTGCCAGCAGTTATTGGGGCCGGGGCACTGAAGCTTTCTTT; CDR3 protein: CASSYWGRGTEAFF
J gene: TRBJ1-3; D gene: -; clone size: -; V gene: TRBV28; CDR3 DNA: TGTGCCAGCAGCAGACAGATCTCTGGAAACACCATATATTTT; CDR3 protein: CASSRQISGNTIYF
J gene: TRBJ1-1; D gene: TRBD1; clone size: -; V gene: TRBV30; CDR3 DNA: TGTGCCTTGGACAGGGCCGTCGGGAACACTGAAGCTTTCTTT; CDR3 protein: CALDRAVGNTEAFF
J gene: TRBJ2-3; D gene: -; clone size: -; V gene: TRBV5-4; CDR3 DNA: TGTGCCAGCAGCCCGGGTTCGGGGCGGAGCACAGATACGCAGTATTTT; CDR3 protein: CASSPGSGRSTDTQYF
J gene: TRBJ1-4; D gene: -; clone size: -; V gene: TRBV7-6; CDR3 DNA: TGTGCCAGCAGCTACTCGGAAAAACTGTTTTTT; CDR3 protein: CASSYSEKLFF
J gene: TRBJ1-2; D gene: TRBD1; clone size: -; V gene: TRBV19; CDR3 DNA: TGTGCCAGTAGAGCGGGACAGCTAATGGGAGGCTACACCTTC; CDR3 protein: CASRAGQLMGGYTF
J gene: TRBJ2-7; D gene: TRBD1; clone size: medium-sized; V gene: TRBV4-2; CDR3 DNA: TGTGCCAGCAGCCAAGAAGAGACAGGGGGCTACGAGCAGTACTTC; CDR3 protein: CASSQEETGGYEQYF
J gene: TRBJ1-2; D gene: -; clone size: -; V gene: TRBV27; CDR3 DNA: TGTGCCAGCATTAGGAAAGCTGCGGGGGTATCTGGCACCTTC; CDR3 protein: CASIRKAAGVSGTF
J gene: TRBJ1-1; D gene: -; clone size: -; V gene: TRBV28; CDR3 DNA: TGTGCCAGCAGTTTAGGGACGGAGAACACTGAAGCTTTCTTT; CDR3 protein: CASSLGTENTEAFF
J gene: TRBJ2-6; D gene: -; clone size: -; V gene: TRBV27; CDR3 DNA: TGTGCCAGTAGGACGGGTTCTGGGGCCAACGTCCTGACTTTC; CDR3 protein: CASRTGSGANVLTF
J gene: TRBJ2-1; D gene: -; clone size: -; V gene: TRBV7-9; CDR3 DNA: TGTGCCAGCAGCTTAAGGGGTCTGGAGCAGTTCTTC; CDR3 protein: CASSLRGLEQFF
J gene: TRBJ2-7; D gene: -; clone size: -; V gene: TRBV7-2; CDR3 DNA: TGTGCCAGCAGCTATGGGTCTGACTACGAGCAGTACTTC; CDR3 protein: CASSYGSDYEQYF
J gene: TRBJ1-2; D gene: -; clone size: -; V gene: TRBV30; CDR3 DNA: TGTGCCTGGAGTGATGGGGGAAACTATGGCTACACCTTC; CDR3 protein: CAWSDGGNYGYTF
J gene: TRBJ1-2; D gene: -; clone size: -; V gene: TRBV12-3/TRBV12-4; CDR3 DNA: TGTGCCAGCACCGATCAGGGGTATGGCTACACCTTC; CDR3 protein: CASTDQGYGYTF
J gene: TRBJ1-5; D gene: -; clone size: -; V gene: TRBV7-2; CDR3 DNA: TGTGCCAGCAGCCTAGATAGCAATCAGCCCCAGCATTTT; CDR3 protein: CASSLDSNQPQHF
J gene: TRBJ1-2; D gene: -; clone size: -; V gene: TRBV2; CDR3 DNA: TGTGCCACCCGGGGGTCCTCGTACGGCTACACCTTC; CDR3 protein: CATRGSSYGYTF
J gene: TRBJ1-1; D gene: -; clone size: -; V gene: TRBV18; CDR3 DNA: TGTGCCAGCTCACATCGAAGGGGGAAGAACACTGAAGCTTTCTTT; CDR3 protein: CASSHRRGKNTEAFF
J gene: TRBJ1-3; D gene: -; clone size: -; V gene: TRBV28; CDR3 DNA: TGTGCCAGCAGTTTATCACTGGGGGGTGGGCGAAACACCATATATTTT; CDR3 protein: CASSLSLGGGRNTIYF
J gene: TRBJ1-2; D gene: -; clone size: -; V gene: TRBV6-1; CDR3 DNA: TGTGCCAGCAGTGACGATTGGGCTAACTATGGCTACACCTTC; CDR3 protein: CASSDDWANYGYTF